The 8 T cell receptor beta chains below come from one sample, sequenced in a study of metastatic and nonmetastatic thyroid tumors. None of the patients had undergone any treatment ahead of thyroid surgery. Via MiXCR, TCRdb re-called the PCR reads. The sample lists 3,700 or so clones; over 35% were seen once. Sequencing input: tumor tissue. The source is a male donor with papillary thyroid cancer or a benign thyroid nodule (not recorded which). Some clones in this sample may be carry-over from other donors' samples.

This CDR3 reads CASSRWTQGAAGELFF. The CDR3 nucleotides read TGCGCCAGCAGCCGTTGGACGCAGGGGGCGGCCGGGGAGCTGTTTTTT. The chain joins TRBV4-3 to TRBJ2-2; 8 positions agree with TRBD1. There are 16 residues in the CDR3. CDR1 is LGHNA and CDR2 is YSLEER in the germline V gene. Trimming took 4 bases from V and 6 from J; bases not matched to a gene: 10.

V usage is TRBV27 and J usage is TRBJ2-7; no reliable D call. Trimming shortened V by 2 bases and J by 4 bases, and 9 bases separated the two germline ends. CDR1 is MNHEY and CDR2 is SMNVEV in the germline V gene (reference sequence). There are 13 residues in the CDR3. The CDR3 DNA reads TGTGCCAGCAGTTTAACAGTGGCATACGAGCAGTACTTC. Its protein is CASSLTVAYEQYF.

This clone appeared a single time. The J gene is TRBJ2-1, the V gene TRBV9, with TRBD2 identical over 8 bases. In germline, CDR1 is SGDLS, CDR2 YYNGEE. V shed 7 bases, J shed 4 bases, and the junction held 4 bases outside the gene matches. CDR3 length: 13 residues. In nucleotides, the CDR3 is TGTGCCAGCTCGGGAGGGGGGTACAATGAGCAGTTCTTC. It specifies CASSGGGYNEQFF.

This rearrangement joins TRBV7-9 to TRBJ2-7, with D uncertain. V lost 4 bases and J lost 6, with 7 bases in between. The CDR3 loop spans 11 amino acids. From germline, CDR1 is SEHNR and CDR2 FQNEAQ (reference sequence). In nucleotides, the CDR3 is TGTGCCAGCAGCTACCTGGGCGAGCAGTACTTC. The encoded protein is CASSYLGEQYF.

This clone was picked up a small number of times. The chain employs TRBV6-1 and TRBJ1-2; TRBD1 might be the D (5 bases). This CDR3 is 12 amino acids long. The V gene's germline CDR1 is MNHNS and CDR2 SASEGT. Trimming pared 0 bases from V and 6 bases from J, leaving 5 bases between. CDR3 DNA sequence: TGTGCCAGCAGTGAAGCGGGGGATGGCTACACCTTC. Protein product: CASSEAGDGYTF.

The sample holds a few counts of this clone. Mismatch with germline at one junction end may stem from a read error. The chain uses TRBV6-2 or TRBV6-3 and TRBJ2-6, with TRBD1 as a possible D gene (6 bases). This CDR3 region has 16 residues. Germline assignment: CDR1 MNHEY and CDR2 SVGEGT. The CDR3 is CASGYSFRGGANVLTF. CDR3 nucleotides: TGTGCCAGCGGTTACAGTTTCAGGGGAGGGGCCAACGTCCTGACTTTC.

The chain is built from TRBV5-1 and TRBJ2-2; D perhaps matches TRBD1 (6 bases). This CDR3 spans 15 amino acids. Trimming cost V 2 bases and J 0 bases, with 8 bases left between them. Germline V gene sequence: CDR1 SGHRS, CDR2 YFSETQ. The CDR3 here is CASSFGTTNTGELFF. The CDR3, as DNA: TGCGCCAGCAGCTTCGGGACAACGAACACCGGGGAGCTGTTTTTT.

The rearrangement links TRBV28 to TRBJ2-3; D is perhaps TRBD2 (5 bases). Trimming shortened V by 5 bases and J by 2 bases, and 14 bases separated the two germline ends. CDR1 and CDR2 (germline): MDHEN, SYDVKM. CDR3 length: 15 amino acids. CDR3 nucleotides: TGTGCCAGCAGTGACCCCCCGAGGGTCACAGATACGCAGTATTTT. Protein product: CASSDPPRVTDTQYF.